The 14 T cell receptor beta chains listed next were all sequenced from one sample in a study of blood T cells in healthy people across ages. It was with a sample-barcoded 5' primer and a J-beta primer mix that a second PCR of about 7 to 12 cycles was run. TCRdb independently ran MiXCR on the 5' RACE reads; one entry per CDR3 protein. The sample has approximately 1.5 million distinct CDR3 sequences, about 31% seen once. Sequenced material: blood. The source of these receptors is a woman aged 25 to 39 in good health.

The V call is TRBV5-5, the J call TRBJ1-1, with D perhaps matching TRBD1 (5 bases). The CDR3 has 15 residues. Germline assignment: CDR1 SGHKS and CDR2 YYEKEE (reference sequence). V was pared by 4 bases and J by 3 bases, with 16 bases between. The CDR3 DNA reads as TGTGCCAGCAGCCCGAAAGGGTCAGGGTACACTGAAGCTTTCTTT. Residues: CASSPKGSGYTEAFF. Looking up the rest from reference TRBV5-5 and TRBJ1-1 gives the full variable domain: DAGVTQSPTHLIKTRGQQVTLRCSPISGHKSVSWYQQVLGQGPQFIFQYYEKEERGRGNFPDRFSARQFPNYSSELNVNALLLGDSALYLCASSPKGSGYTEAFFGQGTRLTVV.

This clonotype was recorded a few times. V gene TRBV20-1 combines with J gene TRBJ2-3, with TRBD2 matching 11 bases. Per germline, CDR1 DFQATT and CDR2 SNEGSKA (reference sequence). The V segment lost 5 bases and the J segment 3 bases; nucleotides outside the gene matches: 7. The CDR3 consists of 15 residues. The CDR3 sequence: CSAYQLAGATDTQYF. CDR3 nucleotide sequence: TGCAGTGCTTATCAACTAGCGGGAGCGACAGATACGCAGTATTTT.

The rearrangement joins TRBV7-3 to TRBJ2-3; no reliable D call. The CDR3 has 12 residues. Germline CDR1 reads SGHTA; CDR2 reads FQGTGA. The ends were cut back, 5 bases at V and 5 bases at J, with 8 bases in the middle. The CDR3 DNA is TGTGCCAGCAGCATGACGGAAGATACGCAGTATTTT. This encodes CASSMTEDTQYF.

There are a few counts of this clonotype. CDR3 protein: CASSFKRGSNQPQHF. CDR3 nucleotide sequence: TGTGCCAGCAGCTTTAAGAGGGGTAGCAATCAGCCCCAGCATTTT. The chain links TRBV7-2 to TRBJ1-5, with a weak D call TRBD1 (5 bases). The ends were cut back, 3 bases at V and 0 bases at J, with 9 bases in the middle. This CDR3 region has 15 residues. Germline V gene sequence: CDR1 SGHTA, CDR2 FQGNSA.

CDR3 in amino acids: CASSWSARGNTGELFF. DNA for the CDR3: TGCGCCAGCAGCTGGTCCGCGAGGGGGAACACCGGGGAGCTGTTTTTT. The chain combines TRBV5-1 with TRBJ2-2; D is perhaps TRBD1 or TRBD2 (5 bases each). The length of the CDR3 is 16 residues. In germline, CDR1 is SGHRS, CDR2 YFSETQ. V lost 3 bases, J lost 1 base, and 13 bases lay in between.

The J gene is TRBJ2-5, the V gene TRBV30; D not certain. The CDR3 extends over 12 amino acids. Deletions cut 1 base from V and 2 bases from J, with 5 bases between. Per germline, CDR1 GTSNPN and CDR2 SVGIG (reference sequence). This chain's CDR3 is CAWSELQETQYF. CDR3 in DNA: TGTGCCTGGAGTGAACTACAAGAGACCCAGTACTTC. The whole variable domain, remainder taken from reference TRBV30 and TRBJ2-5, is SQTIHQWPATLVQPVGSPLSLECTVEGTSNPNLYWYRQAAGRGLQLLFYSVGIGQISSEVPQNLSASRPQDRQFILSSKKLLLSDSGFYLCAWSELQETQYFGPGTRLLVL.

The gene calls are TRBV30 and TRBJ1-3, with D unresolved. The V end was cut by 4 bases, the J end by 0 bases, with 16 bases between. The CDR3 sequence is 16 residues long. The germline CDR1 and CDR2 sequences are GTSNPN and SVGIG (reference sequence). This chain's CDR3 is CAWTRRGLNSGNTIYF. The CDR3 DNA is TGTGCCTGGACCCGACGAGGGCTCAACTCTGGAAACACCATATATTTT.

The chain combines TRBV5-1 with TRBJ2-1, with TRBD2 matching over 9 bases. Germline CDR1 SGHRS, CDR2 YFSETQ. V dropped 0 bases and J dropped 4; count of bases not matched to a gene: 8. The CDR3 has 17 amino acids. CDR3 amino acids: CASSLESLAGRYNEQFF. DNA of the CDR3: TGCGCCAGCAGCTTGGAAAGTCTAGCGGGGAGGTACAATGAGCAGTTCTTC.

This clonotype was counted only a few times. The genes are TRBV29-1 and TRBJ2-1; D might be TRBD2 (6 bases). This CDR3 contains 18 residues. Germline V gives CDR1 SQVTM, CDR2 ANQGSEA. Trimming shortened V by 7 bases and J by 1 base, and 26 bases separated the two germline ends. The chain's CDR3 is CSALGWASEGGSYNEQFF. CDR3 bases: TGCAGCGCATTGGGTTGGGCCTCGGAGGGCGGATCCTACAATGAGCAGTTCTTC.

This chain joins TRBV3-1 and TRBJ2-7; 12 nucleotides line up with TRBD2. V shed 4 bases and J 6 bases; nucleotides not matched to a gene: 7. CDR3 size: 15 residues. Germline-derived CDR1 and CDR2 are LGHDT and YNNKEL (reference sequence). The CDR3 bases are TGTGCCAGCAGCCCCCGACTAGCGGGAGACCTCGAGCAGTACTTC. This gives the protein CASSPRLAGDLEQYF.

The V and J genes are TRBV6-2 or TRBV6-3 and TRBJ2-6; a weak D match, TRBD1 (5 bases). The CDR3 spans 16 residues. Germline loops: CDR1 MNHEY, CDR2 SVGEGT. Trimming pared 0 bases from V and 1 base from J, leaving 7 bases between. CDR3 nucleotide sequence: TGTGCCAGCAGTTACTCGACAGTTTCTGGGGCCAACGTCCTGACTTTC. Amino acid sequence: CASSYSTVSGANVLTF.

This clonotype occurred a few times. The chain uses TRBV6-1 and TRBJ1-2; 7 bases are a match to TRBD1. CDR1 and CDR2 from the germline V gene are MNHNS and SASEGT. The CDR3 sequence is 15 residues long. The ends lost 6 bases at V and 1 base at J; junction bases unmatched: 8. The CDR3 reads CASRSGQLLNYGYTF. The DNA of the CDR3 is TGTGCCAGCAGATCGGGACAGCTACTTAACTATGGCTACACCTTC.

The CDR3 protein is CASSQESLLGTEAFF. The CDR3 nucleotides are TGCGCCAGCAGCCAAGAAAGTCTTCTGGGCACTGAAGCTTTCTTT. V gene TRBV4-1 combines with J gene TRBJ1-1; D is unclear. Trimming cost V 0 bases and J 4 bases, with 12 bases left between them. CDR1 and CDR2 (germline): MGHRA, YSYEKL. The CDR3 consists of 15 residues.

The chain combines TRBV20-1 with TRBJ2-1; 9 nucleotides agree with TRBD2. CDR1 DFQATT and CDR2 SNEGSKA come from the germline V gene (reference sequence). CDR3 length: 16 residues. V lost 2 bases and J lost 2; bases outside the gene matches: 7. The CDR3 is CSARLYSGGAYNEQFF. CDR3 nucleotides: TGCAGTGCTAGACTTTATAGCGGGGGAGCCTACAATGAGCAGTTCTTC.